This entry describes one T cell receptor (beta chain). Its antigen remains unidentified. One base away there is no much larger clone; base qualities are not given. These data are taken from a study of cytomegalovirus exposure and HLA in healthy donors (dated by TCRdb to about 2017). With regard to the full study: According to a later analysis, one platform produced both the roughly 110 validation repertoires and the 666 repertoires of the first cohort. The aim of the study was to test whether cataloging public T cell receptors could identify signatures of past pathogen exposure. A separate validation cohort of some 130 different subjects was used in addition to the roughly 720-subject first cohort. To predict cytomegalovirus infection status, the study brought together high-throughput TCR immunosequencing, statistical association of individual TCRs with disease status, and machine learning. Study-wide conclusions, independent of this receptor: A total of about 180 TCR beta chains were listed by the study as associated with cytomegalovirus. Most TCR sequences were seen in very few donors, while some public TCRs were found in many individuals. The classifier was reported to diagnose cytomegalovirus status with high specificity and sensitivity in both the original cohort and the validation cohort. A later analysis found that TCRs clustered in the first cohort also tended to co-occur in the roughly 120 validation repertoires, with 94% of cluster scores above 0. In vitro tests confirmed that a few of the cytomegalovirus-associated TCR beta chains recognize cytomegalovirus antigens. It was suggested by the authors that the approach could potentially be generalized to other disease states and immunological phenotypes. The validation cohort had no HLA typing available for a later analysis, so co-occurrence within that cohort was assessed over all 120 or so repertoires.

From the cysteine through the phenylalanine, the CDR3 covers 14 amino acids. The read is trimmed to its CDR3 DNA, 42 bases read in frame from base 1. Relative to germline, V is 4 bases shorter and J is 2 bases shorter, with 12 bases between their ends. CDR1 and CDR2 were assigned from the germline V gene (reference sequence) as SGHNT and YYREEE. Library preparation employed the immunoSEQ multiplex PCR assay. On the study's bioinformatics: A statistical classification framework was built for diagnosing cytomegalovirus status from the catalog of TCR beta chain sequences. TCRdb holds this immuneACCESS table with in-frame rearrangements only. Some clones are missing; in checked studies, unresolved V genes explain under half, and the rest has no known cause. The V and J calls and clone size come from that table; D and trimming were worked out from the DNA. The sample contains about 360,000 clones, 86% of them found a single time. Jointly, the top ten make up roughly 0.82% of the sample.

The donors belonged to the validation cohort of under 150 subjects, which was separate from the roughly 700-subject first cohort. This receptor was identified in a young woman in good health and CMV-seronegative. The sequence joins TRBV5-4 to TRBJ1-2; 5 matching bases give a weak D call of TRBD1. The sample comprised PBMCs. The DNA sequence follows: TGTGCCAGCAGCCAGACAGAGCCGAACTATGGCTACACCTTC. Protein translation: CASSQTEPNYGYTF.